One sample yielded the 20 T cell receptor beta chains listed below, sequenced in a study of T-cell memory formation after mild COVID-19. MiXCR was run by TCRdb on the 5' RACE reads, yielding one entry per CDR3 protein. Of 150,000 to 200,000 distinct CDR3 sequences listed, 20% to 25% were seen once; the top ten hold under 25%. Sequenced sample: PBMCs or a T cell subset sorted from them (not recorded which). Receptors were obtained from an adult woman who had mild COVID-19 (a few samples of this study predate the infection). Cell type and time point are not known.

A word on this clonotype: One junction end disagrees with the germline gene, perhaps due to a read error. The chain has TRBV7-7 and TRBJ2-1, with 10 positions matching TRBD2. Per germline, CDR1 SSHAT and CDR2 FNYEAQ (reference sequence). This CDR3 region has 15 residues. CDR3 in DNA: TGTGCTAGCAGCTTAGCTAGCGGGAGATCGGATGAGCAGTTCTTC. Encoded protein: CASSLASGRSDEQFF.

DNA for the CDR3: TGTGCCAGCAGTTTCGTGGAGAACACTGAAGCTTTCTTT. Its translation is CASSFVENTEAFF. The J gene is TRBJ1-1, the V gene TRBV12-3 or TRBV12-4; D ambiguous. CDR3 length: 13 residues. The V gene lost 3 bases and the J gene lost 1 base, with 6 bases spanning the gap.

The J gene is TRBJ2-2, the V gene TRBV29-1, with 9 bases fitting TRBD2. Germline loops: CDR1 SQVTM, CDR2 ANQGSEA. CDR3 length: 17 residues. V gave up 2 bases and J gave up 5 bases; unmatched junction bases: 12. This chain's CDR3 is CSVENGGRASGTGELFF. DNA of the CDR3: TGCAGCGTTGAAAATGGCGGGAGGGCCTCTGGAACCGGGGAGCTGTTTTTT.

This clonotype was detected a few times. The chain recombines TRBV3-1 with TRBJ2-7, with 7 bases aligning to TRBD2. Trimming removed 1 base from V and 3 bases from J; junction bases left unmatched: 3. CDR3 size: 14 residues. The germline V gene encodes CDR1 LGHDT and CDR2 YNNKEL (reference sequence). Here the CDR3 reads CASSQVGLLYEQYF. The CDR3 nucleotides are TGTGCCAGCAGCCAAGTGGGACTACTCTACGAGCAGTACTTC.

This clonotype was counted a few times. V gene TRBV7-6 combines with J gene TRBJ2-2, with a tentative D call TRBD2 (6 bases). Germline V gene lookup returns CDR1 SGHVS and CDR2 FNYEAQ. V was cut by 11 bases and J by 7 bases, with 8 bases left in between. CDR3 length: 10 residues. The CDR3 loop is CAAGIGELFF. CDR3 nucleotide sequence: TGTGCCGCGGGGATCGGGGAGCTGTTTTTT.

Only a few counts were recorded for this clonotype. The chain employs TRBV15 and TRBJ2-3; TRBD2 matches 12 bases. The V gene's germline CDR1 is LNHNV and CDR2 YYDKDF (reference sequence). V dropped 2 bases and J dropped 3; count of bases not matched to a gene: 6. This CDR3 region has 17 residues. This CDR3 is CATSRTLAGGPTDTQYF. CDR3 nucleotide sequence: TGTGCCACCAGCAGAACTCTAGCGGGGGGGCCTACAGATACGCAGTATTTT.

The chain uses TRBV12-3 or TRBV12-4 and TRBJ2-7; 8 positions agree with TRBD1. The CDR3 is 15 residues long. Trimming removed 2 bases from V and 0 bases from J; junction bases left unmatched: 3. In DNA form, the CDR3 reads TGTGCCAGCAGTTTAACCGGGACAGGCTCCTACGAGCAGTACTTC. Its protein product is CASSLTGTGSYEQYF.

The chain links TRBV20-1 to TRBJ1-2; D is uncertain. V was shortened by 3 bases and J by 6 bases, with 5 bases between the two germline ends. CDR3 length: 10 amino acids. CDR1 is DFQATT, CDR2 SNEGSKA, per germline (reference sequence). The CDR3, as DNA: TGCAGTGCTAGTCCCGATGGCTACACCTTC. As protein: CSASPDGYTF.

V and J are TRBV20-1 and TRBJ1-5; the match to TRBD1 covers 9 bases. The germline gives CDR1 DFQATT, CDR2 SNEGSKA (reference sequence). The CDR3 has 15 amino acids. J was trimmed by 7 bases and V by 0 bases; bases with no gene match: 7. The CDR3 here is CSAREWTGVEQPQHF. The CDR3 DNA reads TGCAGTGCTAGAGAATGGACAGGGGTCGAGCAGCCCCAGCATTTT.

The chain couples TRBV9 to TRBJ1-2, with a tentative D call TRBD1 (6 bases). The CDR3 contains 14 residues. Germline-derived CDR1 and CDR2 are SGDLS and YYNGEE. V was cut by 1 base and J by 6 bases, with 13 bases left in between. Written as DNA, the CDR3 is TGTGCCAGCAGCGTATCTTCCAGGGGCAATGGCTACACCTTC. Its translation is CASSVSSRGNGYTF. Using reference TRBV9 and TRBJ1-2 for the parts outside the CDR3, the full variable domain is DSGVTQTPKHLITATGQRVTLRCSPRSGDLSVYWYQQSLDQGLQFLIQYYNGEERAKGNILERFSAQQFPDLHSELNLSSLELGDSALYFCASSVSSRGNGYTFGSGTRLTVV.

This clonotype was counted a few times. A read error may produce the germline difference seen at one junction end. The chain uses TRBV5-1 and TRBJ2-7; D is unresolved. This CDR3 contains 13 residues. CDR1 is SGHRS, CDR2 YFSETQ, per germline. The CDR3 loop reads CASGFTNSYEQYF. The CDR3 bases are TGCGCCAGCGGCTTCACCAACTCCTACGAGCAGTACTTC.

This clonotype was detected a few times. The rearrangement uses TRBV7-9 and TRBJ2-3, with D possibly being TRBD2 (6 bases). The germline gives CDR1 SEHNR, CDR2 FQNEAQ (reference sequence). V lost 5 bases and J lost 4, with 16 bases in between. The CDR3 has 15 residues. Written as DNA, the CDR3 is TGTGCCAGCAGCCCCCTCGGCGGGGAAGCAGATACGCAGTATTTT. Translation gives CASSPLGGEADTQYF.

Only a few counts were recorded for this clonotype. In DNA form, the CDR3 reads TGTGCCAGCAGCTTGGGCCGGGAGGGCTCTCCCACAGATACGCAGTATTTT. Protein: CASSLGREGSPTDTQYF. This rearrangement joins TRBV7-6 to TRBJ2-3; 8 nucleotides line up with TRBD2. This CDR3 contains 17 residues. CDR1 and CDR2 (germline): SGHVS, FNYEAQ. The ends lost 3 bases at V and 2 bases at J; junction bases unmatched: 10. The full variable domain, its missing parts supplied by reference TRBV7-6 and TRBJ2-3, is GAGVSQSPRYKVTKRGQDVALRCDPISGHVSLYWYRQALGQGPEFLTYFNYEAQQDKSGLPNDRFSAERPEGSISTLTIQRTEQRDSAMYRCASSLGREGSPTDTQYFGPGTRLTVL.

CDR3 in DNA: TGTGCCAGCCAAGCGCGACTAGCGGATTGGGATGAGCAGTTCTTC. It is translated as CASQARLADWDEQFF. The chain combines TRBV2 with TRBJ2-1, with TRBD2 matching over 9 bases. The CDR3 has 15 residues. Losses at the gene ends were 8 bases for V and 8 bases for J; bases not matched to a gene: 13. CDR1 is SNHLY and CDR2 is FYNNEI in the germline V gene.

This clonotype has just a few counts. The chain recombines TRBV9 with TRBJ2-7; possibly TRBD1 or TRBD2 for D (5 bases each). Trimming left V 0 bases short and J 1 base short, with 14 bases between. Germline V gene sequence: CDR1 SGDLS, CDR2 YYNGEE. The CDR3 sequence is 16 residues long. The CDR3 sequence is CASSVANGGLSYEQYF. For the CDR3, the DNA is TGTGCCAGCAGCGTAGCTAATGGGGGATTGTCCTACGAGCAGTACTTC. Based on the CDR3 plus reference TRBV9 and TRBJ2-7, the full variable domain is DSGVTQTPKHLITATGQRVTLRCSPRSGDLSVYWYQQSLDQGLQFLIQYYNGEERAKGNILERFSAQQFPDLHSELNLSSLELGDSALYFCASSVANGGLSYEQYFGPGTRLTVT.

This clonotype was observed once. This chain joins TRBV4-1 and TRBJ2-2, with D perhaps matching TRBD2 (6 bases). V lost 5 bases and J lost 4, with 17 bases in between. The CDR3 covers 16 residues. The germline CDR1 and CDR2 sequences are MGHRA and YSYEKL. CDR3: CASSSVFGGSTGELFF. The CDR3 DNA follows: TGCGCCAGCAGCTCAGTCTTCGGGGGAAGCACCGGGGAGCTGTTTTTT.

This clonotype was counted ten times or more. This sequence joins TRBV4-1 and TRBJ1-2; a weak D match, TRBD1 (5 bases). The CDR3 contains 16 residues. The germline V gene has CDR1 MGHRA and CDR2 YSYEKL. V was shortened by 0 bases and J by 7 bases, with 18 bases between the two germline ends. Written as DNA, the CDR3 is TGCGCCAGCAGCCAAGAGGTAGGGGACCTGTTCGCTGGCTACACCTTC. Its translation: CASSQEVGDLFAGYTF.

This clonotype has more than one count but fewer than ten. Germline and junction disagree at one end, which may indicate a read error. The chain carries TRBV29-1 and TRBJ2-1; 9 bases align to TRBD2. The length of the CDR3 is 14 residues. The germline gives CDR1 SQVTM, CDR2 ANQGSEA. The CDR3 here is CSVEGGGAISEQFF. CDR3 nucleotides: TGCAGCGTGGAAGGCGGGGGGGCCATTTCAGAGCAGTTCTTC.

The rearrangement uses TRBV11-2 and TRBJ2-5; 10 bases map to TRBD2. After removal of 0 bases from V and 3 bases from J, the junction contained 7 bases not matched to a gene. Germline CDR1 reads SGHAT; CDR2 reads FQNNGV. This CDR3 has 17 amino acids. This CDR3 is CASSLDSWTSGKETQYF. CDR3 nucleotides: TGTGCCAGCAGCTTAGATTCATGGACTAGCGGTAAAGAGACCCAGTACTTC.

The chain recombines TRBV19 with TRBJ2-7; no firm D call. This CDR3 comprises 15 residues. Germline V gene lookup returns CDR1 LNHDA and CDR2 SQIVND (reference sequence). Trimming removed 1 base at V and 2 bases at J, with 12 bases between. Here the CDR3 reads CASSIVGGIAYEQYF. CDR3 coding DNA: TGTGCCAGTAGTATAGTAGGTGGCATAGCCTACGAGCAGTACTTC.